The following is a T cell receptor (beta chain) sequence with its context. Its antigen is undetermined. The V and J ends lost 0 bases and 5 bases respectively, with 7 bases between them. Germline V gives CDR1 MGHRA, CDR2 YSYEKL. The CDR3 is 13 amino acids. This sample was included in a study of T-cell memory formation after mild COVID-19. Each CDR3 protein is one row after TCRdb ran MiXCR on the 5' RACE reads. In the table there are 340,000 or so distinct CDR3 sequences, approximately 12% of which are singletons. Notes on the study in general: Researchers found some responding clones in pre-infection memory, a sign that cross-reactive memory joined.

Material for sequencing was PBMCs or a T cell subset sorted from them (not recorded which). This sequence joins TRBV4-1 and TRBJ1-1; D remains ambiguous. The origin of this receptor is a man aged 18 to 29 who had mild COVID-19 (a few samples of this study predate the infection). Cell type and time point are not known. As DNA, the CDR3 is TGCGCCAGCAGCCAAGACAGGCGTACTGAAGCTTTCTTT. Encoded protein: CASSQDRRTEAFF.